The sequence of this T cell receptor beta chain was determined in a study of blood T cell repertoires in COVID-19. Study information: The cDNA or gDNA used as material had been derived from T cells, B-cell-depleted T cells, or PBMCs.

Sequencing was performed with immunoSEQ multiplex PCR; in TCRdb, only in-frame clones are kept and a portion is missing. The sample lists about 200,000 clones; 81% were seen once. In germline, CDR1 is SGHRS, CDR2 YFSETQ. With 4 bases clipped from V and 4 bases from J, the junction kept 10 bases outside the gene matches. This CDR3 contains 15 residues. This clonotype originated in a woman aged 80 or over with acute or convalescent COVID-19. The chain links TRBV5-1 to TRBJ2-5, with TRBD1 identical over 7 bases. The sample was peripheral blood. Here the CDR3 reads CASSRDREGRETQYF. The CDR3, as DNA: TGCGCCAGCAGCAGGGACAGAGAGGGGAGAGAGACCCAGTACTTC.